Here is one TCR beta chain with its context. This clone was found a few times. The antigen it binds to is not known. No quality values exist for individual bases; no much larger clone is one base distant. V has 1 base trimmed and J has 9 bases trimmed; junction bases matching no gene number 14. CDR1 SGHRS and CDR2 YFSETQ were looked up in the germline V gene. The CDR3, cysteine through phenylalanine, is 18 amino acids long. Of the read, only the CDR3 DNA is kept; its 54 bases are in frame from base 1. This record comes from a study of blood T cell repertoires in COVID-19 (dated by TCRdb to the early 2020s). Study-level background: Samples from collaborators originated in the United States, Italy and Spain and spanned both the acute and convalescent phases of COVID-19. The material from the prospective study consisted of cDNA or gDNA derived from T cells, B-cell-depleted T cells, or PBMCs. The dataset comprised deeply sampled blood TCRbeta repertoires from subjects exposed to, actively infected with, or recovered from COVID-19. A freely available public database, intended as a resource for researchers studying the immune response to SARS-CoV-2, is where the repertoires were released. Samples were obtained from the ongoing ImmuneRACE study (first 160 participants) and from over 1,000 subjects provided by 6 global collaborators. A de-identified subject ID, COVID-19 status, age in years and sex were almost always included in the sample metadata. Where available, HLA class I and class II types were obtained from metadata supplied by the sample provider rather than from assay-based typing.

The collaborating institutions used their own protocols to collect whole blood in K2EDTA tubes. For TCRbeta analysis, collaborators shipped samples in one of three forms: frozen whole blood, isolated PBMCs, or DNA extracted from either of those sample types. TCRbeta CDR3 regions were amplified from genomic DNA by means of the immunoSEQ Assay, a bias-controlled multiplex PCR. On the authors' methods: The number of nucleated cells in each sample was estimated from the amplification of reference gene primers within the assay. To quantify the absolute abundance of each unique TCRbeta CDR3 rearrangement, sequence reads were collapsed and filtered. For each sample, productive Simpson clonality was calculated as the square root of Simpson's diversity index across productive rearrangements. Entries here come from immuneACCESS through TCRdb and include only in-frame sequences with V and J called. Some clones fail to appear in such tables; in the studies checked, an unresolved V gene covers under half of the shortfall, and the cause of the remainder is unknown. Clone size and the V and J calls come from that table; the DNA yielded D and trimming. The sample includes 310,000 or so clones, with around 86% observed a single time. Together, the top ten hold around 1.2% of the sample.

General study outcomes and caveats: The amount of clinical and demographic metadata varied by source and participant and was provided uncurated.

Sample: peripheral blood. The sequence came from a man between 65 and 79 years old with acute or convalescent COVID-19. The chain employs TRBV5-1 and TRBJ1-5, and TRBD1 matches 12 of the central bases. The DNA sequence is given as TGCGCCAGCAGCTTGATGCCCGGGGGACAGGGGGCCAGTTCGCCCCAGCATTTT. It is translated as CASSLMPGGQGASSPQHF.